This TCR beta chain was documented in a study of CD4 T cells in relation to SARS-CoV-2 and coronaviruses. Study at large: TCR beta CDR3s were sequenced after approximately ten-day antigen culture of PBMCs. Convalescent patients had median age 38.5 years, range 21 to 72. Findings of the study overall: Around two thirds of donors had memory CD4+ clonotypes crossrecognizing SARS-CoV-2 and common cold coronavirus spike.

CDR3 size: 13 residues. V dropped 3 bases and J dropped 5 bases, with 8 bases sitting between them. From germline, CDR1 is DFQATT and CDR2 SNEGSKA (reference sequence). Naive and memory CD4+ T cells were cultured with CEF, then survey-sequenced. Some clones are missing from TCRdb's copy, which holds only in-frame ones; the method was immunoSEQ multiplex PCR. The sample records 35,000 to 45,000 clones, 77% being singletons. Concerning this clone: Its antigen is unknown.

Sample: memory CD4+ T cells from PBMCs, cultured in vitro. The V gene is TRBV20-1, the J gene TRBJ1-6; D may be TRBD1 (5 bases). The clonotype comes from an adult with COVID-19. The DNA for the CDR3 is TGCAGTGCTAGTCGAGGGGATAATTCACCCCTCCACTTT. Translation: CSASRGDNSPLHF.